A selection of T cell receptor beta chains follows, all from one sample in a study of T-cell memory formation after mild COVID-19. TCRdb redid the calling of the 5' RACE reads with MiXCR, one entry per CDR3 protein. The sample lists around 200,000 distinct CDR3 sequences, around 30% occurring once. The sample taken for sequencing was PBMCs or a T cell subset sorted from them (not recorded which). The receptors derive from an adult woman who had mild COVID-19 (a few samples of this study predate the infection). Cell type and time point are not known. CDR3s include the opening cysteine and the closing phenylalanine or tryptophan. Fields, in order: J gene, clone size, D gene, V gene, CDR3 DNA, CDR3 protein. D genes are given only for firm matches. A clone size is listed for some rows: how often the clone was seen (once, few, many), or a class if it is expanded.

j_call: TRBJ2-1
clone_size: NA
d_call: TRBD2
v_call: TRBV5-1
cdr3_nt: TGCGCCAGCAGCCCCAGACTAGCGGGAGGGCCGAGCTCCTACAATGAGCAGTTCTTC
cdr3_aa: CASSPRLAGGPSSYNEQFF

j_call: TRBJ2-3
clone_size: NA
d_call: NA
v_call: TRBV5-6
cdr3_nt: TGTGCCAGCAGCCAGCGGCGACTCCGAGTAACAGATACGCAGTATTTT
cdr3_aa: CASSQRRLRVTDTQYF

j_call: TRBJ2-5
clone_size: few
d_call: NA
v_call: TRBV11-3
cdr3_nt: TGTGCCAGCAGCTTAAGGCCGGCGGCAGGCGGACAAGAGACCCAGTACTTC
cdr3_aa: CASSLRPAAGGQETQYF

j_call: TRBJ2-7
clone_size: few
d_call: NA
v_call: TRBV2
cdr3_nt: TGTGCCAGTGACCCACAGGGACTCGCCACCTACGAGCAGTACTTC
cdr3_aa: CASDPQGLATYEQYF

j_call: TRBJ2-3
clone_size: many
d_call: NA
v_call: TRBV30
cdr3_nt: TGTGCCTGGAGTATCCGGAGGGGTGATACGCAGTATTTT
cdr3_aa: CAWSIRRGDTQYF

j_call: TRBJ2-3
clone_size: NA
d_call: NA
v_call: TRBV5-1
cdr3_nt: TGCGCCAGCACCTGGGGTGGGCAGTCCACAGATACGCAGTATTTT
cdr3_aa: CASTWGGQSTDTQYF

j_call: TRBJ1-3
clone_size: NA
d_call: NA
v_call: TRBV7-9
cdr3_nt: TGTGCCAGCACCCCCCTTCCGGGAAGCTCTGGAAACACCATATATTTT
cdr3_aa: CASTPLPGSSGNTIYF

j_call: TRBJ2-1
clone_size: few
d_call: NA
v_call: TRBV6-5
cdr3_nt: TGTGCCAGCAGTTACTCGTTCCTGAGCGGGTACAATGAGCAGTTCTTC
cdr3_aa: CASSYSFLSGYNEQFF

j_call: TRBJ2-7
clone_size: NA
d_call: NA
v_call: TRBV2
cdr3_nt: TGTGCCAGCAGCGACATTGAGACAGGCGCGCGGGAGCAGTACTTC
cdr3_aa: CASSDIETGAREQYF

j_call: TRBJ1-1
clone_size: few
d_call: TRBD1
v_call: TRBV12-3/TRBV12-4
cdr3_nt: TGTGCCAGCAGTCCTTCCCCGGGACAGGGGAATGAAGCTTTCTTT
cdr3_aa: CASSPSPGQGNEAFF

j_call: TRBJ1-1
clone_size: NA
d_call: NA
v_call: TRBV6-5
cdr3_nt: TGTGCCAGCAGTTACTCTCTGGGGGTGAACACTGAAGCTTTCTTT
cdr3_aa: CASSYSLGVNTEAFF

j_call: TRBJ1-1
clone_size: many
d_call: NA
v_call: TRBV7-8
cdr3_nt: TGTGCCAGCAGCTTAGGGGGCCGAGGAGTGAACACTGAAGCTTTCTTT
cdr3_aa: CASSLGGRGVNTEAFF

j_call: TRBJ2-7
clone_size: few
d_call: TRBD1
v_call: TRBV18
cdr3_nt: TGTGCCAGCACACCCCGGCAGGGGACAGCCTACGAGCAGTACTTC
cdr3_aa: CASTPRQGTAYEQYF

j_call: TRBJ2-5
clone_size: NA
d_call: TRBD2
v_call: TRBV4-1
cdr3_nt: TGCGCCAGCAGCCCTTGGACTAGCGGGAGCCAAGAGACCCAGTACTTC
cdr3_aa: CASSPWTSGSQETQYF

j_call: TRBJ2-6
clone_size: NA
d_call: TRBD1
v_call: TRBV25-1
cdr3_nt: TGTGCCAGCAGTGTAACAGGGGGCTCTGGGGCCAACGTCCTGACTTTC
cdr3_aa: CASSVTGGSGANVLTF

j_call: TRBJ1-1
clone_size: few
d_call: NA
v_call: TRBV12-3/TRBV12-4
cdr3_nt: TGTGCCAGCAGTCCCTCTGAGGGCGGGGGGGACACTGAAGCTTTCTTT
cdr3_aa: CASSPSEGGGDTEAFF

j_call: TRBJ1-1
clone_size: NA
d_call: NA
v_call: TRBV5-1
cdr3_nt: TGCGCCAGCAGCTTGGACGGCAGGGTGAACACTGAAGCTTTCTTT
cdr3_aa: CASSLDGRVNTEAFF

j_call: TRBJ2-3
clone_size: few
d_call: NA
v_call: TRBV24-1
cdr3_nt: TGTGCCACCAGTGAGTCGAACCCACTCGGACAGCGCACAGATACGCAGTATTTT
cdr3_aa: CATSESNPLGQRTDTQYF

j_call: TRBJ2-7
clone_size: NA
d_call: NA
v_call: TRBV4-1
cdr3_nt: TGCGCCAGCAGCCAACCGGGACGGTCGACCTACGAGCAGTACTTC
cdr3_aa: CASSQPGRSTYEQYF

j_call: TRBJ2-1
clone_size: few
d_call: TRBD1
v_call: TRBV7-2
cdr3_nt: TGTGCCAGCAGCCTGGGACAGTCTGAGCAGTTCTTC
cdr3_aa: CASSLGQSEQFF

j_call: TRBJ1-2
clone_size: NA
d_call: NA
v_call: TRBV19
cdr3_nt: TGTGCCAGTAGTGGGCAAAACTATGGCTACACCTTC
cdr3_aa: CASSGQNYGYTF

j_call: TRBJ2-7
clone_size: NA
d_call: TRBD1
v_call: TRBV4-1
cdr3_nt: TGCGCCAGCAGCCAAGAAAGGGGACAGGGGGCCTACGAGCAGTACTTC
cdr3_aa: CASSQERGQGAYEQYF

j_call: TRBJ2-1
clone_size: few
d_call: NA
v_call: TRBV12-3/TRBV12-4
cdr3_nt: TGTGCCTCCGGAGGGGATAGCTCCTACAATGAGCAGTTCTTC
cdr3_aa: CASGGDSSYNEQFF

j_call: TRBJ1-1
clone_size: few
d_call: NA
v_call: TRBV5-1
cdr3_nt: TGCGCCAGCAGCTTGGCTCTGGGCTCAGGAGCTTTCTTT
cdr3_aa: CASSLALGSGAFF

j_call: TRBJ2-2
clone_size: NA
d_call: TRBD2
v_call: TRBV4-1
cdr3_nt: TGCGCCAGCAGCCAAGTTCCGGGACTAGCGGACCCCACCGGGGAGCTGTTTTTT
cdr3_aa: CASSQVPGLADPTGELFF

j_call: TRBJ2-3
clone_size: few
d_call: TRBD2
v_call: TRBV11-1
cdr3_nt: TGTGCCAGCAGCTTGACTCCGCGGGGGGCGCTCACAGATACGCAGTATTTT
cdr3_aa: CASSLTPRGALTDTQYF

j_call: TRBJ2-5
clone_size: NA
d_call: TRBD2
v_call: TRBV7-2
cdr3_nt: TGTGCCAGCAGCTTAGAACCTAGCGGGGCCCCCGGGGAGACCCAGTACTTC
cdr3_aa: CASSLEPSGAPGETQYF

j_call: TRBJ2-1
clone_size: NA
d_call: NA
v_call: TRBV7-9
cdr3_nt: TGTGCCAGCAGCTGGGGCCCGGATGGGGGCAATGAGCAGTTCTTC
cdr3_aa: CASSWGPDGGNEQFF

j_call: TRBJ2-1
clone_size: NA
d_call: NA
v_call: TRBV7-9
cdr3_nt: TGTGCCAGCAGCGGCGACAGATACAATGAGCAGTTCTTC
cdr3_aa: CASSGDRYNEQFF

j_call: TRBJ2-1
clone_size: few
d_call: NA
v_call: TRBV21-1
cdr3_nt: TGTGCCTGGCGGGGGGGTGAGGTGAAAAATGAGCAGTTCTTC
cdr3_aa: CAWRGGEVKNEQFF

j_call: TRBJ2-7
clone_size: few
d_call: NA
v_call: TRBV11-2
cdr3_nt: TGTGCCAGCAGCTTGCCTACATCGGGATCGAGCTCCTACGAGCAGTACTTC
cdr3_aa: CASSLPTSGSSSYEQYF

j_call: TRBJ2-1
clone_size: NA
d_call: TRBD2
v_call: TRBV27
cdr3_nt: TGTGCCAGCAGTTCCGGGACTAGCGGGAGTATGAATGAGCAGTTCTTC
cdr3_aa: CASSSGTSGSMNEQFF

j_call: TRBJ2-7
clone_size: few
d_call: TRBD2
v_call: TRBV20-1
cdr3_nt: TGCAGTGCTAGAGCCGGGACTAGCGGGGGAGACGCCTACGAGCAGTACTTC
cdr3_aa: CSARAGTSGGDAYEQYF

j_call: TRBJ2-7
clone_size: NA
d_call: NA
v_call: TRBV2
cdr3_nt: TGTGCCAGCATGTCCCCTGGAGGCTACGAGCAGTACTTC
cdr3_aa: CASMSPGGYEQYF

j_call: TRBJ2-5
clone_size: few
d_call: TRBD1
v_call: TRBV6-5
cdr3_nt: TGTGCCAGCAGGCCTCCGGGACAGGAGACCCAGTACTTC
cdr3_aa: CASRPPGQETQYF

j_call: TRBJ2-1
clone_size: NA
d_call: TRBD2
v_call: TRBV9
cdr3_nt: TGTGCCAGCAGCCCCTCGGGACTAGCGGGATTGCATAGCTCCTACAATGAGCAGTTCTTC
cdr3_aa: CASSPSGLAGLHSSYNEQFF

j_call: TRBJ1-2
clone_size: NA
d_call: NA
v_call: TRBV5-6
cdr3_nt: TGTGCCAGCAGCTTGGGGTCCGGCTATGGCTACACCTTC
cdr3_aa: CASSLGSGYGYTF

j_call: TRBJ1-5
clone_size: once
d_call: NA
v_call: TRBV2
cdr3_nt: TGTGCCAGCAGTGTGGGAGCAGCGGGCAATCAGCCCCAGCATTTT
cdr3_aa: CASSVGAAGNQPQHF

j_call: TRBJ2-3
clone_size: once
d_call: TRBD2
v_call: TRBV6-2/TRBV6-3
cdr3_nt: TGTGCCAGCACCCCGGCGGGAGGCACAGATACGCAGTATTTT
cdr3_aa: CASTPAGGTDTQYF

j_call: TRBJ1-2
clone_size: NA
d_call: NA
v_call: TRBV7-9
cdr3_nt: TGTGCCAGCGGACTTTATGGCTACACCTTC
cdr3_aa: CASGLYGYTF

j_call: TRBJ1-1
clone_size: NA
d_call: NA
v_call: TRBV6-5
cdr3_nt: TGTGCCAGCAGCCCTCCCCCGTACCTTATGAACACTGAAGCTTTCTTT
cdr3_aa: CASSPPPYLMNTEAFF

j_call: TRBJ2-1
clone_size: NA
d_call: TRBD2
v_call: TRBV7-3
cdr3_nt: TGTGCCAGCAGACCCACGGGACTAGCCTCCAATGAGCAGTTCTTC
cdr3_aa: CASRPTGLASNEQFF

j_call: TRBJ1-5
clone_size: NA
d_call: TRBD1
v_call: TRBV6-5
cdr3_nt: TGTGCCAGCAGTTACGCGGGACAGCAGCCCCAGCATTTT
cdr3_aa: CASSYAGQQPQHF

j_call: TRBJ1-2
clone_size: NA
d_call: NA
v_call: TRBV9
cdr3_nt: TGTGCCAGCAGCCCCCATGGTTCGGGTGCGGGGTATGGCTACACCTTC
cdr3_aa: CASSPHGSGAGYGYTF

j_call: TRBJ2-4
clone_size: NA
d_call: NA
v_call: TRBV6-4
cdr3_nt: TGTGCCAGGGGCGGGGTTGGGGCCAAAAACATTCAGTACTTC
cdr3_aa: CARGGVGAKNIQYF

j_call: TRBJ2-1
clone_size: NA
d_call: TRBD2
v_call: TRBV27
cdr3_nt: TGTGCCAGCAGTTGGGGCGGCGGGGGGGCCTACAATGAGCAGTTCTTC
cdr3_aa: CASSWGGGGAYNEQFF

j_call: TRBJ2-1
clone_size: NA
d_call: TRBD2
v_call: TRBV29-1
cdr3_nt: TGTAGTGTCCGGGAGGCGGTAGAGCAGTTCTTC
cdr3_aa: CSVREAVEQFF

j_call: TRBJ2-5
clone_size: medium-sized
d_call: TRBD2
v_call: TRBV5-5
cdr3_nt: TGTGCCAGCAGCTTTAATGCGGGACTAAACCAAGAGACCCAGTACTTC
cdr3_aa: CASSFNAGLNQETQYF